This entry features one TCR beta chain sequence. The repertoire was sequenced with immunoSEQ multiplex PCR; TCRdb's copy has only in-frame clones and lacks some. The repertoire has over 200,000 clones, more than 85% of them found once; the top ten carry roughly 10%. These data originate in a study of blood T cell repertoires in COVID-19. CDR1 and CDR2 from the germline V gene are SGHVT and SQSDAQ. The CDR3 consists of 18 residues. The V and J ends lost 5 bases and 3 bases, in that order; junction bases with no gene match: 14. The sequence was collected from a man between 40 and 49 years old who had recovered from COVID-19. V and J are TRBV7-4 and TRBJ1-1; 11 bases match TRBD1. The sequenced sample consisted of PBMCs or T cells enriched from blood (not recorded which). CDR3 amino acids: CASSRRGTGGFKDTEAFF. The CDR3 DNA reads TGTGCCAGCAGCCGACGCGGGACAGGGGGTTTTAAGGACACTGAAGCTTTCTTT.